The sequence of this T cell receptor (beta chain) was determined in a study of blood T cell repertoires in COVID-19. Sequencing used immunoSEQ multiplex PCR; TCRdb keeps in-frame clones, though not all of them. Found here are some 220,000 clones, 82% of them singletons; the top ten hold roughly 5.1%. This CDR3 contains 11 residues. Per germline, CDR1 SNHLY and CDR2 FYNNEI. Trimming removed 2 bases from V and 6 bases from J, with 4 bases in between. This sequence joins TRBV2 and TRBJ1-1; no clear D gene. The sequenced material came from peripheral blood. The sequence was collected from a woman in her sixties or seventies with COVID-19, enrolled during active disease. CDR3 sequence: CASSERAEAFF. For the CDR3, the DNA is TGTGCCAGCAGTGAAAGAGCTGAAGCTTTCTTT.